These 10 T cell receptor beta chains came from one sample sequenced in a study of T cell clones after liver transplantation. Assay: immunoSEQ multiplex PCR; the TCRdb copy retains only in-frame clones and omits some. The table lists fewer than 1,500 clones, 29% of them singletons, with roughly 22% in the top ten. TCRbeta sequences of proliferating CFSE-low MLR cells were labeled alloreactive. The antigens these receptors bind are not known. Material: CD8+ T cells from PBMCs cultured with third-party cells. The source is a human patient who received a liver transplant. Some T cells here may be from the graft donor.

J is TRBJ2-7 and V is TRBV19; 10 nucleotides match TRBD1. The CDR3 runs to 15 residues. Germline V CDR1 and CDR2: LNHDA, SQIVND (reference sequence). V lost 5 bases and J lost 7; bases outside the gene matches: 11. CDR3: CASSPVGTGVREQYF. The DNA of the CDR3 is TGTGCCAGTAGTCCAGTCGGGACAGGGGTCCGTGAGCAGTACTTC.

The chain recombines TRBV11-1 with TRBJ1-1; no definite D call. Deletions cut 1 base from V and 5 bases from J, with 5 bases between. Germline loops: CDR1 SGHAT, CDR2 FQDESV (reference sequence). The CDR3 is made up of 12 amino acids. The chain's CDR3 is CASSLGRTEAFF. The CDR3, as DNA: TGTGCCAGCAGCTTAGGCAGAACTGAAGCTTTCTTT. Together with reference TRBV11-1 and TRBJ1-1, the CDR3 gives the full variable domain: EAEVAQSPRYKITEKSQAVAFWCDPISGHATLYWYRQILGQGPELLVQFQDESVVDDSQLPKDRFSAERLKGVDSTLKIQPAELGDSAMYLCASSLGRTEAFFGQGTRLTVV.

This clone was observed a handful of times. V is TRBV5-4 and J is TRBJ1-2; maybe TRBD1 (5 bases). The CDR3 loop spans 14 amino acids. Germline values: CDR1 SGHNT, CDR2 YYREEE (reference sequence). V shed 0 bases and J shed 5 bases, with 11 bases lying between them. CDR3 sequence (DNA): TGTGCCAGCAGCTTGGGGGACTTTCGATATGGCTACACCTTC. Translation gives CASSLGDFRYGYTF.

This clone counts as medium-sized. The CDR3 reads CASSSGTRLYNEQFF. CDR3 nucleotide sequence: TGTGCCAGCAGTTCCGGGACAAGACTTTACAATGAGCAGTTCTTC. V usage is TRBV27 and J usage is TRBJ2-1, with D possibly TRBD1 on 6 matching bases. The CDR3 has 15 amino acids. Trimming removed 4 bases from V and 4 bases from J, with 14 bases in between. Germline CDR1 reads MNHEY; CDR2 reads SMNVEV (reference sequence).

V is TRBV4-2 and J is TRBJ1-5; 7 bases fit TRBD1. The germline V gene encodes CDR1 LGHNA and CDR2 YNFKEQ. Trimming removed 5 bases from V and 8 bases from J; junction bases left unmatched: 6. The CDR3 totals 13 residues. For the CDR3, the DNA is TGTGCCAGCAGCTTGGCAGGGGGTGAGCCCCAGCATTTT. Amino acid sequence: CASSLAGGEPQHF.

V is TRBV20-1 and J is TRBJ2-3; a weak D match, TRBD2 (5 bases). The CDR3 has 11 amino acids. In germline, CDR1 is DFQATT, CDR2 SNEGSKA (reference sequence). Trimming cost V 0 bases and J 12 bases, with 10 bases left between them. CDR3 sequence reads: CSAREWELQYF. The DNA for the CDR3 is TGCAGTGCTAGAGAATGGGAGCTACAGTATTTT.

This clone is termed large. The chain is built from TRBV15 and TRBJ2-5; no definite D call. This CDR3 contains 12 residues. CDR1 is LNHNV and CDR2 is YYDKDF in the germline V gene (reference sequence). With 5 bases removed from V and 10 bases from J, the gap between germline ends came to 14 bases. The CDR3 nucleotides read TGTGCCACCAGCCGTACCCCAGAGGACCAGTACTTC. The encoded protein is CATSRTPEDQYF.

The gene calls are TRBV10-3 and TRBJ2-7; 7 nucleotides line up with TRBD1. Germline assignment: CDR1 ENHRY and CDR2 SYGVKD. The CDR3 consists of 15 residues. The junction had 11 bases not matched to a gene; V was cut back by 6 bases and J by 3 bases. The CDR3 sequence is CAISDLTGMNYEQYF. CDR3 in DNA: TGTGCCATCAGCGATCTGACAGGGATGAACTACGAGCAGTACTTC.

As for this clone: The junction differs from germline at one of its ends, possibly a read error. The V call is TRBV11-2, the J call TRBJ2-7; 9 nucleotides line up with TRBD2. The CDR3 has 15 amino acids. Per the germline V gene, CDR1 is SGHAT and CDR2 is FQNNGV. The CDR3 sequence: CASSQLAGSSYEQYF. As DNA, the CDR3 is TGCGCCAGCAGCCAACTAGCGGGTTCCTCCTACGAGCAGTACTTC.

The table lists this clone with a few counts. V usage is TRBV13 and J usage is TRBJ2-1; D possibly corresponds to TRBD1 (6 bases). V lost 5 bases to trimming and J lost 3 bases, with 14 bases between them. The germline V gene encodes CDR1 PRHDT and CDR2 FYEKMQ (reference sequence). The CDR3 covers 15 residues. CDR3 DNA sequence: TGTGCCAGCAGCCCGACAAGGACAGTCTACAATGAGCAGTTCTTC. Protein: CASSPTRTVYNEQFF.